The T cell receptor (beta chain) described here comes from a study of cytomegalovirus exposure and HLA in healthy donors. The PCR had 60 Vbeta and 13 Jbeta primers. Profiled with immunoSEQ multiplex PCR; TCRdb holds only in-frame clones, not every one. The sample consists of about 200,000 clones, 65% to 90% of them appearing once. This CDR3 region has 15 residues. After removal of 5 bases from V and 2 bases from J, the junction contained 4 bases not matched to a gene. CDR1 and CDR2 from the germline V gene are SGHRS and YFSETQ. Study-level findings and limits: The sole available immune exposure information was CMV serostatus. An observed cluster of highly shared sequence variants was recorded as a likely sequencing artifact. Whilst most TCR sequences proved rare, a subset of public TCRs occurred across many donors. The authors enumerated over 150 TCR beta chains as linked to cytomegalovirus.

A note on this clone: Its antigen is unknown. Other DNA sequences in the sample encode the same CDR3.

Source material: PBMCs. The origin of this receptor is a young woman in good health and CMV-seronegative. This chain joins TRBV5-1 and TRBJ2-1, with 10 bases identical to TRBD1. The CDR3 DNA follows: TGCGCCAGCAGTTCCGGACAGGGGGCCTACAATGAGCAGTTCTTC. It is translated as CASSSGQGAYNEQFF.